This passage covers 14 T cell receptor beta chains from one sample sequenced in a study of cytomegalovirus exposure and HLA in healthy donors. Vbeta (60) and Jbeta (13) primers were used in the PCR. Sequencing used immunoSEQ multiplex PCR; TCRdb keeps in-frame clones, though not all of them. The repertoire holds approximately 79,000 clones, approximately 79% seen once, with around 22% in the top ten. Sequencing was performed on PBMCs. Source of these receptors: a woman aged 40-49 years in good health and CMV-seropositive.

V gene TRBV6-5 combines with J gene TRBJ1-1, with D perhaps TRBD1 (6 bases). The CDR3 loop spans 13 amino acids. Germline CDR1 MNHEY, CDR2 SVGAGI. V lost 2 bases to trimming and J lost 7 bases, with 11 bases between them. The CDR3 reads CASSYVSRGEAFF. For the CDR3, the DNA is TGTGCCAGCAGTTACGTCAGCAGGGGTGAAGCTTTCTTT.

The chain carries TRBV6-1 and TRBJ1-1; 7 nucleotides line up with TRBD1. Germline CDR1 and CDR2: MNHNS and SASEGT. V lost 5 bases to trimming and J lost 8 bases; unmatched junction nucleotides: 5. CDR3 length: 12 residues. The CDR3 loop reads CASSPDRVEAFF. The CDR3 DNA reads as TGTGCCAGCAGTCCCGACAGGGTCGAAGCTTTCTTT.

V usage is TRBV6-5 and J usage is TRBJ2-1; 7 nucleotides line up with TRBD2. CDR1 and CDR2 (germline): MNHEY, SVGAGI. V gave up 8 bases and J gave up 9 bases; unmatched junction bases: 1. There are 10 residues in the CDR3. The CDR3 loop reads CASGGGEQFF. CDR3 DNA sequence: TGTGCCAGCGGGGGGGGTGAGCAGTTCTTC.

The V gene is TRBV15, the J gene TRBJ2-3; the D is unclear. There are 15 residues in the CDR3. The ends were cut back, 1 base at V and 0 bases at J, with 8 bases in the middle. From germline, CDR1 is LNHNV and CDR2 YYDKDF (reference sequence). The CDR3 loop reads CATSRGSYSTDTQYF. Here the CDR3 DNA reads TGTGCCACCAGCAGAGGCAGTTATAGCACAGATACGCAGTATTTT.

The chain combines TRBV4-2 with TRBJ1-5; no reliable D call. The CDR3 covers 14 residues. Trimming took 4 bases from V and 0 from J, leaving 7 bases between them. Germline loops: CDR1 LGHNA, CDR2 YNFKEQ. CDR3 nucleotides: TGTGCCAGCAGCCCCGACTATAGCAATCAGCCCCAGCATTTT. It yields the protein CASSPDYSNQPQHF.

The CDR3 nucleotides are TGTGCCAGCAGCTTAGGGGGGGGAGGGGAGCAGTTCTTC. This sequence encodes CASSLGGGGEQFF. This sequence joins TRBV7-9 and TRBJ2-1, with TRBD2 matching over 7 bases. Looked up from germline, CDR1 is SEHNR and CDR2 is FQNEAQ (reference sequence). The CDR3 runs 13 residues. The V segment lost 1 base and the J segment 10 bases; nucleotides outside the gene matches: 4. Together with reference TRBV7-9 and TRBJ2-1, the CDR3 gives the full variable domain: DTGVSQNPRHKITKRGQNVTFRCDPISEHNRLYWYRQTLGQGPEFLTYFQNEAQLEKSRLLSDRFSAERPKGSFSTLEIQRTEQGDSAMYLCASSLGGGGEQFFGPGTRLTVL.

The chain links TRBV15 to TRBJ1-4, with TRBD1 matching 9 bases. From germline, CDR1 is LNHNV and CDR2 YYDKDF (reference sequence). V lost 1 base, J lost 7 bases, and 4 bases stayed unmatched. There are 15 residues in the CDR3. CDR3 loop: CATSRGGTGSEKLFF. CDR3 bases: TGTGCCACCAGCAGAGGGGGGACAGGGAGTGAAAAACTGTTTTTT.

The CDR3 here is CASRGDRVQETQYF. In DNA form, the CDR3 reads TGTGCCAGCAGAGGGGACAGGGTTCAAGAGACCCAGTACTTC. The chain is built from TRBV2 and TRBJ2-5; TRBD1 matches at 9 bases. The V gene's germline CDR1 is SNHLY and CDR2 FYNNEI. This CDR3 contains 14 residues. After removal of 6 bases from V and 2 bases from J, the junction contained 4 bases not matched to a gene.

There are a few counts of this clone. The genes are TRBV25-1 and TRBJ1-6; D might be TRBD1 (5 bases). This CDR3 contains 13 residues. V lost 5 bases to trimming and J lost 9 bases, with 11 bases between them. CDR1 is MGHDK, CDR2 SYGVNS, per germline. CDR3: CASSRGVTSPLHF. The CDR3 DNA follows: TGTGCCAGCAGTCGGGGGGTGACTTCACCCCTCCACTTT.

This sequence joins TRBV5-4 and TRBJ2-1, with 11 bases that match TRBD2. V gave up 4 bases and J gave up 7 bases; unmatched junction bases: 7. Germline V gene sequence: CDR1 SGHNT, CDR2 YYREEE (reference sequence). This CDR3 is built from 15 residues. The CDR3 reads CASSQTSGEGNEQFF. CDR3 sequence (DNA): TGTGCCAGCAGCCAGACTAGCGGGGAGGGAAATGAGCAGTTCTTC.

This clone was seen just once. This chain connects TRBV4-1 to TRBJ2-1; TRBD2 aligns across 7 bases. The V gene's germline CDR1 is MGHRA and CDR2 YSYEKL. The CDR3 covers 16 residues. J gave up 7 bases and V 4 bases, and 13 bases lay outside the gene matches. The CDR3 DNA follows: TGCGCCAGCAGCCTGCCCCCGGGACTAAAAGGAAATGAGCAGTTCTTC. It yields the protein CASSLPPGLKGNEQFF.

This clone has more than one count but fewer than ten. The CDR3 sequence is CASSLSAVGVEQFF. Written as DNA, the CDR3 is TGCGCCAGCAGCTTGTCGGCAGTAGGGGTTGAGCAGTTCTTC. J is TRBJ2-1 and V is TRBV5-1; TRBD1 might be the D (5 bases). Per germline, CDR1 SGHRS and CDR2 YFSETQ. This CDR3 has 14 amino acids. With 1 base removed from V and 9 bases from J, the gap between germline ends came to 14 bases. Complete variable domain (other parts from reference TRBV5-1 and TRBJ2-1): KAGVTQTPRYLIKTRGQQVTLSCSPISGHRSVSWYQQTPGQGLQFLFEYFSETQRNKGNFPGRFSGRQFSNSRSEMNVSTLELGDSALYLCASSLSAVGVEQFFGPGTRLTVL.

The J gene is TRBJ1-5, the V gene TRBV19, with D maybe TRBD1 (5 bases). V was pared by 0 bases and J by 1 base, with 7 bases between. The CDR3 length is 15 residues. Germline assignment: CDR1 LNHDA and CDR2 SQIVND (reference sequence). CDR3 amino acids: CASSIDRASNQPQHF. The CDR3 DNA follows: TGTGCCAGTAGTATAGACAGGGCGAGCAATCAGCCCCAGCATTTT.

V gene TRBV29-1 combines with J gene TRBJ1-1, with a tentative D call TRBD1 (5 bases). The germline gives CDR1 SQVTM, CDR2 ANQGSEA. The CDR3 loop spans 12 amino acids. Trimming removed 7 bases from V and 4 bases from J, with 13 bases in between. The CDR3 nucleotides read TGCAGCGCCGGGGGGGGGAGCACTGAAGCTTTCTTT. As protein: CSAGGGSTEAFF.